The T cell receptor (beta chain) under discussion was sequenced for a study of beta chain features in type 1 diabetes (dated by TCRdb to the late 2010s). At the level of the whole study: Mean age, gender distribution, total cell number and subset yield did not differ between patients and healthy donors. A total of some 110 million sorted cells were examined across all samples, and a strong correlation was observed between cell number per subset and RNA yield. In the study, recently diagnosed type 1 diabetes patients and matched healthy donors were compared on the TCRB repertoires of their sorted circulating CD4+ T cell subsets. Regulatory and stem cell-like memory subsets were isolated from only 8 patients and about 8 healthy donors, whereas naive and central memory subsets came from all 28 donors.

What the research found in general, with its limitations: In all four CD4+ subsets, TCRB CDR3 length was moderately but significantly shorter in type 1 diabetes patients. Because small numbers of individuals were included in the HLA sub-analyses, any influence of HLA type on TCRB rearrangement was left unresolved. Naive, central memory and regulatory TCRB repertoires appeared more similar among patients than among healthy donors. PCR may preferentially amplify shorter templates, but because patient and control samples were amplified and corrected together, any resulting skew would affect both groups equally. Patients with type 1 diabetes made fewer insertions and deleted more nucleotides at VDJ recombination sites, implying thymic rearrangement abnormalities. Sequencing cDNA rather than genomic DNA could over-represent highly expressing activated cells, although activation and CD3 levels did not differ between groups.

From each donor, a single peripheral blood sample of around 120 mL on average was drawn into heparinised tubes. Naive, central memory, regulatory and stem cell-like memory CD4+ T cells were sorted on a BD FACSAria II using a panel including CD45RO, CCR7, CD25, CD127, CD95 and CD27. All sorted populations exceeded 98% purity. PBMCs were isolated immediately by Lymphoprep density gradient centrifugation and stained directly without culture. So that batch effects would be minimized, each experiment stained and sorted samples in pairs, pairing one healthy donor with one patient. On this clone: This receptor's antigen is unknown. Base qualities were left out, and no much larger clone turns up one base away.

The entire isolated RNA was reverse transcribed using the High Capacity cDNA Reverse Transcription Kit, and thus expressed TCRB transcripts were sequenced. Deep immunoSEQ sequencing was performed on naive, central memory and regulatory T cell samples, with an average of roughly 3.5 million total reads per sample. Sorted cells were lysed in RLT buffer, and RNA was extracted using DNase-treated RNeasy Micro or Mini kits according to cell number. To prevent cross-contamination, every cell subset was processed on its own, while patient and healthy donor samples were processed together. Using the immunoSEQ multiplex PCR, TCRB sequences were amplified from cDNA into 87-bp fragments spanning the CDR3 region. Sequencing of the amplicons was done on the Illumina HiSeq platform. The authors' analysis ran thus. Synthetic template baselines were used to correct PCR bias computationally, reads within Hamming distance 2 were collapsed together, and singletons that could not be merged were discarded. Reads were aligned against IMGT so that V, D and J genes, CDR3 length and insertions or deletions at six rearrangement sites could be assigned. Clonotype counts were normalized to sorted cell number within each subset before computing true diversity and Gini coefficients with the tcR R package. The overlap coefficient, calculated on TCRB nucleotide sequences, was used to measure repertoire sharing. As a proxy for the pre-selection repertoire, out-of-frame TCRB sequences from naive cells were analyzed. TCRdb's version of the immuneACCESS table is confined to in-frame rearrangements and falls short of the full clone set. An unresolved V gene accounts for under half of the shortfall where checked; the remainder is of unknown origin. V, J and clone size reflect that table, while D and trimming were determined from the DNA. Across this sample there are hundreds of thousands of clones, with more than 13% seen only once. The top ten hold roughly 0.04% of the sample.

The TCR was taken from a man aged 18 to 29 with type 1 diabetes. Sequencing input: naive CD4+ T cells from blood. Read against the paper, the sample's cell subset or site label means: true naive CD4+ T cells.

The nucleotides read TGTGCCAGCAACGTGCGGGGACACTTCAATCAGCCCCAGCATTTT. This translates into CASNVRGHFNQPQHF. This chain is built from TRBV28 and TRBJ1-5; a weak D assignment points to TRBD1 (6 bases agree). CDR1 and CDR2 are drawn from the germline V gene: MDHEN, SYDVKM. Spanning cysteine to phenylalanine, the CDR3 consists of 15 amino acids. The sequence is cut down to CDR3 DNA, 45 bases in frame from base 1. Trimming costs V 7 bases and J 3 bases, and their ends lie 16 bases apart. Reference TRBV28 and TRBJ1-5 genes cover what lies past the CDR3, so the full variable domain is DVKVTQSSRYLVKRTGEKVFLECVQDMDHENMFWYRQDPGLGLRLIYFSYDVKMKEKGDIPEGYSVSREKKERFSLILESASTNQTSMYLCASNVRGHFNQPQHFGDGTRLSIL.